The TCR beta chain under discussion was sequenced for a study of Graves' ophthalmopathy and Graves' hyperthyroidism. Study-level results: The study's model predicted ophthalmopathy progression at 70.59% sensitivity and 72.22% specificity. The blood repertoire also included most expanded thyroid clonotypes above 0.001 frequency.

This clonotype was counted ten times or more. What it binds is unknown. Amplification targeted the TCR beta CDR3 regions, with RNA transcripts as the source material. The first-round RT-PCR employed HTBI primers together with the Qiagen OneStep RT-PCR kit. A multiplex PCR was then performed as the second round. MiXCR, run by TCRdb on the multiplex PCR reads, gives a single entry per CDR3 protein. Of over a million distinct CDR3 sequences listed, less than 45% were seen once; the top ten hold 8.5% to 14%. With V trimmed by 4 bases and J by 2 bases, 2 bases remained unmatched. There are 13 residues in the CDR3. In germline, CDR1 is SQVTM, CDR2 ANQGSEA. Hyperthyroidism patients, all newly diagnosed, had under 2 months' duration and ages of 18 to 65.

Source material: peripheral blood or thyroid tissue (not recorded which). The J gene is TRBJ1-3, the V gene TRBV29-1; TRBD1 aligns across 7 bases. This receptor was identified in an adult man with Graves' hyperthyroidism. The CDR3 loop reads CSVATGAGNTIYF. The CDR3 coding sequence is TGCAGCGTTGCTACAGGGGCTGGAAACACCATATATTTT.